Given below is one T cell receptor (beta chain) in context. Its target is unknown. The data are from a study of T cell responses to AZD1222 COVID-19 vaccine. Study context: Second-dose schedules of about 4 or about 12 weeks were combined. Points from the study as a whole: The donor cohort was predominantly white British with a female majority, and clonal diversity may have been underestimated. The reported proportion of spike-specific TCRs targeting unmutated variant regions was nearly half. Seropositive at baseline were only six AZD1222 recipients.

This CDR3 contains 15 residues. Germline V gives CDR1 MNHEY, CDR2 SVGAGI. V shed 6 bases and J shed 3 bases, with 15 bases lying between them. Here immunoSEQ multiplex PCR was the method, and the copy in TCRdb shows in-frame clones only, minus some. This table has roughly 83,000 clones, 86% appearing once. J is TRBJ1-5 and V is TRBV6-5, with D hard to call. The origin of this receptor is an adult in good health. Sequenced material: peripheral blood, taken on day 0 of AZD1222 vaccination. This CDR3 is CASRRQGWDNQPQHF. CDR3 bases: TGTGCCAGCAGGAGACAAGGGTGGGACAATCAGCCCCAGCATTTT.